This T cell receptor (beta chain) was sequenced in a study of response to subunit inactivated influenza vaccine. The germline gives CDR1 KGHSH, CDR2 LQKENI. This CDR3 region has 15 residues. The germline V and J ends were trimmed by 3 bases and 1 base, with 12 bases remaining between them. One entry per CDR3 protein, called by TCRdb with MiXCR from the RT-PCR reads. The data contain some 520,000 distinct CDR3 sequences, 15% to 20% of them singletons. Specimen: CD4+ T cells sorted from PBMCs, collected roughly 24 months after vaccination. This clonotype was obtained from a man between 45 and 75 years old who received an inactivated influenza vaccine. V and J are TRBV18 and TRBJ1-1; D remains ambiguous. DNA of the CDR3: TGTGCCAGCTCACCGATCGCGGGAACGAACACTGAAGCTTTCTTT. It is translated as CASSPIAGTNTEAFF.